Shown below are 32 T cell receptor beta chains from a single sample sequenced in a study of T-cell reconstitution after alpha-beta-depleted transplantation in children (TCRdb year 2016). According to the study, the label for this sample's treatment or condition signals: allogeneic hematopoietic cell transplantation with graft depleted of TCRalphabeta T cells and CD19 B cells. Library preparation was by PCR. The instrument was an Illumina HiSeq 2500. TCR libraries were prepared with molecular barcoding, using unique molecular identifiers to normalize TCRbeta repertoire quantification. TCRdb trimmed the raw reads at Q25, called clones with MiXCR and kept productive beta chains. Rows with one shared CDR3 protein collapse into an entry with the most common genes and DNA. The sample has 250,000 to 350,000 distinct CDR3 sequences on record, around 25% of them singletons. Of the sample, 9.5% to 13% falls within the top ten clones.

Sequenced material: PBMCs, mostly from graft donor cells, taken 180 days after TCRalphabeta/CD19-depleted stem cell transplant. The receptors were sampled from a male patient between 5 and 17 years old who had a stem cell transplant for acute lymphoblastic leukemia, so the T cells may come from the graft donor.

Comment on this clonotype: One end of the junction is discordant with germline, which a read error may explain. J is TRBJ2-5 and V is TRBV20-1; TRBD2 matches 11 bases. Germline assignment: CDR1 DFQATT and CDR2 SNEGSKA (reference sequence). CDR3 length equals 16 residues. DNA for the CDR3: TGCAGTGCTAGCCCCCCTAGCGGGAGGTTTCAAGAGGCCCAGTACTTC. It specifies CSASPPSGRFQEAQYF.

The rearrangement joins TRBV4-1 to TRBJ1-3; TRBD1 matches at 7 bases. Germline CDR1 and CDR2: MGHRA and YSYEKL. The CDR3 loop spans 16 amino acids. J was trimmed by 4 bases and V by 4 bases; bases with no gene match: 10. The CDR3 sequence: CASSPPQTGPGNTIYF. For the CDR3, the DNA is TGCGCCAGCAGCCCTCCCCAGACAGGGCCCGGAAACACCATATATTTT.

This clonotype was seen only a few times. The V and J genes are TRBV20-1 and TRBJ2-2, with no clear D. The germline V gene encodes CDR1 DFQATT and CDR2 SNEGSKA (reference sequence). The CDR3 totals 13 residues. With 3 bases removed from V and 1 base from J, the gap between germline ends came to 6 bases. The CDR3 here is CSARVLNTGELFF. CDR3 nucleotides: TGCAGTGCTAGGGTACTGAACACCGGGGAGCTGTTTTTT.

This clonotype was seen a few times. The CDR3 bases are TGCGCCAGCAGCTTGGCCGCTAGCGGAAACTACGAGCAGTACTTC. This translates into CASSLAASGNYEQYF. This sequence joins TRBV5-1 and TRBJ2-7; 7 nucleotides match TRBD2. This CDR3 has 15 amino acids. V gave up 0 bases and J gave up 3 bases; unmatched junction bases: 6. CDR1 and CDR2 (germline): SGHRS, YFSETQ. Looking up the rest from reference TRBV5-1 and TRBJ2-7 gives the full variable domain: KAGVTQTPRYLIKTRGQQVTLSCSPISGHRSVSWYQQTPGQGLQFLFEYFSETQRNKGNFPGRFSGRQFSNSRSEMNVSTLELGDSALYLCASSLAASGNYEQYFGPGTRLTVT.

This chain links TRBV20-1 with TRBJ2-1, with 8 bases that match TRBD2. Germline V gene sequence: CDR1 DFQATT, CDR2 SNEGSKA (reference sequence). The length of the CDR3 is 11 residues. V lost 6 bases to trimming and J lost 6 bases; unmatched junction nucleotides: 1. The CDR3 is CSAGGANEQFF. CDR3 coding DNA: TGCAGTGCCGGGGGGGCCAATGAGCAGTTCTTC.

In this sample, this clonotype turned up a few times. The rearrangement links TRBV25-1 to TRBJ1-2, with no clear D. Germline loops: CDR1 MGHDK, CDR2 SYGVNS. The CDR3 totals 12 residues. Trimming cost V 1 base and J 4 bases, with 4 bases left between them. The CDR3 DNA reads TGTGCCAGCAGTGAATGGTTCTATGGCTACACCTTC. It yields the protein CASSEWFYGYTF.

In this sample, this clonotype turned up a few times. The J gene is TRBJ2-7, the V gene TRBV2; perhaps D is TRBD1 or TRBD2 (6 bases each). Germline CDR1 is SNHLY and CDR2 is FYNNEI. This CDR3 region has 15 residues. The V end was cut by 8 bases, the J end by 1 base, with 18 bases between. The CDR3 protein is CASWGHPGGSYEQYF. The CDR3 bases are TGTGCCAGCTGGGGGCACCCCGGGGGATCCTACGAGCAGTACTTC.

This clonotype was seen repeatedly, ten times or more. The genes are TRBV12-3 or TRBV12-4 and TRBJ2-7; D unclear. This CDR3 has 15 residues. V shed 1 base and J shed 2 bases, with 12 bases lying between them. The CDR3 protein is CASSLGSTRPYEQYF. CDR3 DNA sequence: TGTGCCAGCAGTTTAGGTAGCACCCGGCCCTACGAGCAGTACTTC.

The chain is built from TRBV27 and TRBJ2-5, with 7 bases matching TRBD2. J gave up 5 bases and V 7 bases, and 10 bases lay outside the gene matches. This CDR3 region has 14 residues. CDR1 and CDR2 from the germline V gene are MNHEY and SMNVEV (reference sequence). In DNA form, the CDR3 reads TGTGCCAGCACCCCCAGCGGGGCGGAGGAGACCCAGTACTTC. This codes for CASTPSGAEETQYF.

The chain employs TRBV3-1 and TRBJ2-7; D gene uncertain. V gave up 0 bases and J gave up 5 bases, with 8 bases separating them. The CDR3 spans 13 residues. Germline V gene lookup returns CDR1 LGHDT and CDR2 YNNKEL (reference sequence). The CDR3 bases are TGTGCCAGCAGCCAAGATTCTCCTGACGAGCAGTACTTC. Translation: CASSQDSPDEQYF.

The chain carries TRBV6-2 or TRBV6-3 and TRBJ2-2; 7 nucleotides match TRBD1. CDR1 and CDR2 from the germline V gene are MNHEY and SVGEGT. This CDR3 contains 16 residues. The trim removed 6 bases at V and 2 bases at J, leaving 9 bases unmatched. CDR3 loop: CASSVPTGLNTGELFF. The CDR3 DNA is TGTGCCAGCAGCGTTCCGACAGGGCTTAACACCGGGGAGCTGTTTTTT.

The rearrangement uses TRBV7-9 and TRBJ2-1; 8 bases fit TRBD1. CDR1 is SEHNR and CDR2 is FQNEAQ in the germline V gene (reference sequence). The CDR3 sequence is 15 residues long. V lost 5 bases to trimming and J lost 12 bases; unmatched junction nucleotides: 15. DNA of the CDR3: TGTGCCAGCAGCCTGAGGGACAGGACCCCCGAAGGGCAGTTCTTC. This translates into CASSLRDRTPEGQFF.

V and J are TRBV7-9 and TRBJ1-1, with 9 nucleotides matching TRBD1. The trim removed 1 base at V and 1 base at J, leaving 4 bases unmatched. Germline V CDR1 and CDR2: SEHNR, FQNEAQ (reference sequence). The CDR3 consists of 16 residues. CDR3 coding DNA: TGTGCCAGCAGCTTAGGGGGGACAGGGACGAACACTGAAGCTTTCTTT. Translation gives CASSLGGTGTNTEAFF. The full variable domain, rest sourced from reference TRBV7-9 and TRBJ1-1, is DTGVSQNPRHKITKRGQNVTFRCDPISEHNRLYWYRQTLGQGPEFLTYFQNEAQLEKSRLLSDRFSAERPKGSFSTLEIQRTEQGDSAMYLCASSLGGTGTNTEAFFGQGTRLTVV.

The chain combines TRBV15 with TRBJ1-5; no reliable D call. Germline assignment: CDR1 LNHNV and CDR2 YYDKDF (reference sequence). The CDR3 runs to 15 residues. Trimming removed 0 bases at V and 1 base at J, with 7 bases between. The CDR3 region is CATSRDRQSNQPQHF. Written as DNA, the CDR3 is TGTGCCACCAGCAGAGATCGGCAGAGCAATCAGCCCCAGCATTTT.

The chain couples TRBV28 to TRBJ2-3; 8 bases line up with TRBD1. The CDR3 sequence is 14 residues long. Germline lookup yields CDR1 MDHEN and CDR2 SYDVKM. J was trimmed by 1 base and V by 5 bases; bases with no gene match: 2. For the CDR3, the DNA is TGTGCCAGCAGTCCGGACAGGGGCACAGATACGCAGTATTTT. It is translated as CASSPDRGTDTQYF.

This clonotype has a handful of counts. V gene TRBV6-5 combines with J gene TRBJ2-5; D is unresolved. Trimming removed 4 bases from V and 3 bases from J, with 12 bases in between. The CDR3 covers 14 residues. CDR1 MNHEY and CDR2 SVGAGI come from the germline V gene. CDR3 DNA: TGTGCCAGCAGTTCCGAGAGAAGCGAAGAGACCCAGTACTTC. Residues: CASSSERSEETQYF.

In this sample, this clonotype turned up a few times. As DNA, the CDR3 is TGTGCCAGCAGCCCCAGAGCGGGAGCCTCTGGGGCCAACGTCCTGACTTTC. This encodes CASSPRAGASGANVLTF. The chain has TRBV7-3 and TRBJ2-6, with 8 bases matching TRBD2. Losses at the gene ends were 5 bases for V and 0 bases for J; bases not matched to a gene: 6. The CDR3 contains 17 residues. Germline assignment: CDR1 SGHTA and CDR2 FQGTGA.

The V call is TRBV6-1, the J call TRBJ2-7; possible D gene TRBD1, 5 bases. The V gene lost 8 bases and the J gene lost 5 bases, with 13 bases spanning the gap. Germline assignment: CDR1 MNHNS and CDR2 SASEGT. CDR3 size: 12 residues. CDR3 loop: CASGRVWNEQYF. The CDR3 DNA reads as TGTGCCAGCGGCAGGGTGTGGAACGAGCAGTACTTC.

This clonotype was counted a few times. This chain uses TRBV27 with TRBJ1-2; 9 bases map to TRBD1. The V and J ends lost 2 bases and 4 bases, in that order; junction bases with no gene match: 14. The CDR3 is 18 residues long. The germline CDR1 and CDR2 sequences are MNHEY and SMNVEV (reference sequence). The CDR3 protein is CASSLNPFGGQGSYGYTF. The CDR3, as DNA: TGTGCCAGCAGTTTAAACCCTTTCGGGGGACAGGGTTCCTATGGCTACACCTTC.

This clonotype was observed a few times. The rearrangement links TRBV7-9 to TRBJ2-3; TRBD1 matches 8 bases. The junction had 12 bases not matched to a gene; V was cut back by 5 bases and J by 2 bases. From germline, CDR1 is SEHNR and CDR2 FQNEAQ (reference sequence). This CDR3 has 17 amino acids. This CDR3 is CASSPRVGTGDTDTQYF. DNA for the CDR3: TGTGCCAGCAGCCCTCGAGTGGGGACAGGAGACACAGATACGCAGTATTTT.

V and J are TRBV7-9 and TRBJ2-3, with D maybe TRBD2 (6 bases). V shed 0 bases and J shed 4 bases, with 14 bases lying between them. There are 16 residues in the CDR3. CDR1 is SEHNR, CDR2 FQNEAQ, per germline (reference sequence). CDR3 sequence: CASSLAQGGRPDTQYF. The CDR3 nucleotides are TGTGCCAGCAGCTTAGCGCAAGGAGGGAGACCAGATACGCAGTATTTT.

The chain couples TRBV4-1 to TRBJ2-3; 10 positions match TRBD1. Germline CDR1 reads MGHRA; CDR2 reads YSYEKL. Losses at the gene ends were 0 bases for V and 1 base for J; bases not matched to a gene: 10. The CDR3 length is 19 residues. The DNA of the CDR3 is TGCGCCAGCAGCCAAGATCCTACAAGGACAGGGGGTCGCACAGATACGCAGTATTTT. Its translation is CASSQDPTRTGGRTDTQYF.

For this clonotype: Being one base from a much bigger clone, this may be a read error. The V and J genes are TRBV5-6 and TRBJ2-4; the D is unclear. The CDR3 extends over 16 amino acids. CDR1 is SGHDT, CDR2 YYEEEE, per germline. In DNA form, the CDR3 reads TGTACCAGCAGCTCGCTCGACGGCTTCGGCAAAAACATTCAGTACTTC. This translates into CTSSSLDGFGKNIQYF.

The chain has TRBV12-3 or TRBV12-4 and TRBJ1-2, with 7 bases that match TRBD1. This CDR3 is built from 15 residues. With 5 bases clipped from V and 4 bases from J, the junction kept 10 bases outside the gene matches. The CDR3 region is CASSAILDRAYGYTF. In DNA form, the CDR3 reads TGTGCCAGCAGTGCTATTCTTGACAGGGCCTATGGCTACACCTTC.

The chain has TRBV20-1 and TRBJ2-2; D tentatively fits TRBD1 or TRBD2 (6 bases each). The CDR3 consists of 13 residues. The germline V gene has CDR1 DFQATT and CDR2 SNEGSKA (reference sequence). The germline V and J ends were trimmed by 3 bases and 7 bases, with 12 bases remaining between them. The CDR3: CSASWGARGELFF. The CDR3, as DNA: TGCAGTGCTAGTTGGGGGGCTCGCGGGGAGCTGTTTTTT.

J is TRBJ2-1 and V is TRBV21-1; TRBD1, the table's D call, was not compared with the DNA. TRBV21-1 is classified as a pseudogene. The CDR3 covers 15 residues. The CDR3 bases are TGTGCCAGCAGCAAACCCGGACATGGGGGCAATGAGCAGTTCTTC. It encodes CASSKPGHGGNEQFF.

A few counts support this clonotype. This sequence joins TRBV5-1 and TRBJ2-2; 8 positions agree with TRBD1. CDR1 is SGHRS, CDR2 YFSETQ, per germline. The CDR3 has 16 amino acids. V was pared by 0 bases and J by 5 bases, with 6 bases of the junction left unmatched. CDR3 residues: CASSLGQGAMTGELFF. The CDR3, as DNA: TGCGCCAGCAGCTTGGGGCAGGGGGCAATGACCGGGGAGCTGTTTTTT.

The gene calls are TRBV6-5 and TRBJ2-5; TRBD2 matches 9 bases. Losses at the gene ends were 0 bases for V and 5 bases for J; bases not matched to a gene: 13. Germline CDR1 is MNHEY and CDR2 is SVGAGI. The CDR3 consists of 18 residues. The CDR3 is CASSYSWLAGEEEETQYF. In nucleotides, the CDR3 is TGTGCCAGCAGTTACTCCTGGTTAGCGGGAGAAGAAGAGGAGACCCAGTACTTC.

This clonotype was found a few times. This sequence joins TRBV7-9 and TRBJ2-1; 10 nucleotides line up with TRBD2. CDR3 size: 15 residues. CDR1 and CDR2 (germline): SEHNR, FQNEAQ (reference sequence). Germline trimming cut 5 bases from V and 4 bases from J; bases unmatched to any gene: 5. CDR3 bases: TGTGCCAGCAGCACCTCACTAGCGGGGTACAATGAGCAGTTCTTC. Protein product: CASSTSLAGYNEQFF.

The chain links TRBV6-5 to TRBJ2-6, with D possibly being TRBD1 (5 bases). Trimming took off 4 bases at V and 1 base at J, with 8 bases between the two ends. The germline gives CDR1 MNHEY, CDR2 SVGAGI. This CDR3 is 15 amino acids long. The CDR3 sequence is CASSLPGSGANVLTF. CDR3 bases: TGTGCCAGCAGTTTACCAGGGTCTGGGGCCAACGTCCTGACTTTC.

This clonotype was counted at least ten times. This chain uses TRBV4-1 with TRBJ1-2; TRBD1 matches at 7 bases. V shed 0 bases, J shed 5 bases, and the junction held 3 bases outside the gene matches. In germline, CDR1 is MGHRA, CDR2 YSYEKL. CDR3 length equals 14 residues. In nucleotides, the CDR3 is TGCGCCAGCAGCCAAGATCGGGACAGATATGGCTACACCTTC. Its translation: CASSQDRDRYGYTF.

The V call is TRBV2, the J call TRBJ2-7; the match to TRBD1 covers 8 bases. Looked up from germline, CDR1 is SNHLY and CDR2 is FYNNEI. The CDR3 consists of 14 residues. The V segment lost 3 bases and the J segment 0 bases; nucleotides outside the gene matches: 1. CDR3 coding DNA: TGTGCCAGCAGTGAGGACAGGGTCTCCTACGAGCAGTACTTC. Translation: CASSEDRVSYEQYF.